These T cell receptor beta chains were read from a single sample in a study of cytomegalovirus exposure and HLA in healthy donors. Here immunoSEQ multiplex PCR was the method, and the copy in TCRdb shows in-frame clones only, minus some. Of roughly 190,000 clones listed, around 83% were seen once; the top ten hold 10% to 13%. The sequencing input was PBMCs. These receptors were obtained from a woman aged 45-65 years in good health and CMV-seropositive. Each CDR3 is given with its conserved first and last residue. A D gene is named only where the DNA matches it firmly. Not all rows give a size; the values are once, few, many and, for expanded clones, a class.

clone_size: once
v_call: TRBV4-3
d_call: .
j_call: TRBJ2-1
cdr3_aa: CASSQDRVLSNEQFF
cdr3_nt: TGCGCCAGCAGCCAAGATAGAGTCCTCTCCAATGAGCAGTTCTTC

clone_size: .
v_call: TRBV9
d_call: TRBD1
j_call: TRBJ1-2
cdr3_aa: CASSETGTANYGYTF
cdr3_nt: TGTGCCAGCAGCGAAACCGGGACAGCCAACTATGGCTACACCTTC

clone_size: .
v_call: TRBV11-1
d_call: .
j_call: TRBJ2-5
cdr3_aa: CASSITPGQTQYF
cdr3_nt: TGTGCCAGCAGCATAACTCCTGGTCAGACCCAGTACTTC

clone_size: .
v_call: TRBV6-5
d_call: TRBD1
j_call: TRBJ1-2
cdr3_aa: CASREIGQALGYTF
cdr3_nt: TGTGCCAGCAGGGAAATCGGACAGGCATTGGGCTACACCTTC

clone_size: .
v_call: TRBV6-1
d_call: TRBD1
j_call: TRBJ1-2
cdr3_aa: CASSGTFGQGLGSGYTF
cdr3_nt: TGTGCCAGCAGTGGCACCTTCGGACAGGGTTTAGGGTCTGGCTACACCTTC

clone_size: .
v_call: TRBV2
d_call: TRBD1
j_call: TRBJ1-1
cdr3_aa: CASSDRDTGGPEAFF
cdr3_nt: TGTGCCAGCAGTGACCGGGATACAGGGGGGCCTGAAGCTTTCTTT

clone_size: .
v_call: TRBV18
d_call: TRBD1
j_call: TRBJ1-2
cdr3_aa: CASSLRGDSYGYTF
cdr3_nt: TGTGCCAGTTCGTTGAGGGGGGACAGCTATGGCTACACCTTC

clone_size: .
v_call: TRBV15
d_call: .
j_call: TRBJ1-5
cdr3_aa: CATSRDGGSYGNQPQHF
cdr3_nt: TGTGCCACCAGCAGAGATGGGGGGTCGTATGGCAATCAGCCCCAGCATTTT

clone_size: .
v_call: TRBV11-2
d_call: TRBD1
j_call: TRBJ1-2
cdr3_aa: CASSFGTGGSYGYTF
cdr3_nt: TGTGCCAGCAGCTTTGGGACAGGGGGTTCATATGGCTACACCTTC

clone_size: .
v_call: TRBV4-1
d_call: .
j_call: TRBJ2-7
cdr3_aa: CASSQDQTAYEQYF
cdr3_nt: TGCGCCAGCAGCCAAGATCAGACTGCCTACGAGCAGTACTTC